What follows is one T cell receptor (beta chain) and its context. Trimming shortened V by 6 bases and J by 11 bases, and 13 bases separated the two germline ends. This CDR3 has 11 amino acids. Germline V gives CDR1 LNHNV, CDR2 YYDKDF (reference sequence). Replicate PCRs for sorted subsets used 200 ng DNA; this equaled about 30,000 T cell genomes. Assay: immunoSEQ multiplex PCR; the TCRdb copy retains only in-frame clones and omits some. The sample records around 1,000,000 clones, roughly 80% being singletons. The data derive from a study of shared clonotypes between healthy human individuals. At the level of the study: The cohort comprised a couple of women and a few men. Their ages spanned 18 to 49 years. Donors had three CD4 naive, three CD4 memory, two CD8 naive and one CD8 memory plate apiece.

The receptor comes from a man in his late teens or twenties in good health. Some clones in this sample may be carry-over from other donors' samples. This sequence joins TRBV15 and TRBJ1-1; TRBD1 might be the D (6 bases). Material: memory CD4+ T cells from PBMCs. Subset reported: CD45RA-negative fraction. This chain's CDR3 is CATRAGTRAFF. DNA of the CDR3: TGTGCCACCAGAGCCGGGACACGGGCTTTCTTT.